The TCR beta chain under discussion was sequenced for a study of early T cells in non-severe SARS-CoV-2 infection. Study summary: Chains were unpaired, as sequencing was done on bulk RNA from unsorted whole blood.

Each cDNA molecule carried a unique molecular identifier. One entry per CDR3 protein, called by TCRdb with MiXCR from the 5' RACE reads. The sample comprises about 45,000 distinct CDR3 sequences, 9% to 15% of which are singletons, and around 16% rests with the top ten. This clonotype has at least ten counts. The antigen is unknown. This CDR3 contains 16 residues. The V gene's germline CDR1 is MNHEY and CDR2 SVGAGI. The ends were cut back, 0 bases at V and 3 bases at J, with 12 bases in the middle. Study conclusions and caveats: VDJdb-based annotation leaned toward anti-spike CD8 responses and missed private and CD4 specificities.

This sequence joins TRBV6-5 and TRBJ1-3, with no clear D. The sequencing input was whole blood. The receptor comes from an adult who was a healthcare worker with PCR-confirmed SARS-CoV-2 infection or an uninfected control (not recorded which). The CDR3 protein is CASSYSGRSSGNTIYF. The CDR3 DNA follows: TGTGCCAGCAGTTACTCGGGTCGTAGCAGTGGAAACACCATATATTTT.